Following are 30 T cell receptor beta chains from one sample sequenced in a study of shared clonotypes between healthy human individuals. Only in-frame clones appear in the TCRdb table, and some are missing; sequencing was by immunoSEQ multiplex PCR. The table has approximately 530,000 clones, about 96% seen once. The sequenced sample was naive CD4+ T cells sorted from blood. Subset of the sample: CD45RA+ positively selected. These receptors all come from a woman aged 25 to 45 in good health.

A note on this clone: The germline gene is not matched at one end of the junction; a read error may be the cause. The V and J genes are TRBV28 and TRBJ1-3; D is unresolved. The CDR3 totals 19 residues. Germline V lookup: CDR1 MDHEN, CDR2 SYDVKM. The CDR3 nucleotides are TGTGCCAGCAGTTTATTTGGTTGGAACAAGTCAGGCTCTGGAAGCACCATATATTTT. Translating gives CASSLFGWNKSGSGSTIYF.

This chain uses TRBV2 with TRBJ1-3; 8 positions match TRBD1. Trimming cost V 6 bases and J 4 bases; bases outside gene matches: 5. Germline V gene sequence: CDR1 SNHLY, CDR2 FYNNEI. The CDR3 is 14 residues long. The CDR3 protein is CASRETGVGNTIYF. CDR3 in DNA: TGTGCCAGCAGGGAGACAGGGGTGGGAAACACCATATATTTT.

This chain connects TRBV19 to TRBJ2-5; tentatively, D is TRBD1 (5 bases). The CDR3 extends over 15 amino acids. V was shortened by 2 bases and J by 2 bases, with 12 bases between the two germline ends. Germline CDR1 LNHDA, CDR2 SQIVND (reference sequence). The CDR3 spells CASSISQGPQETQYF. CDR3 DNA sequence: TGTGCCAGTAGTATAAGCCAGGGCCCTCAAGAGACCCAGTACTTC. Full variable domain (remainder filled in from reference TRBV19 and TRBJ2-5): DGGITQSPKYLFRKEGQNVTLSCEQNLNHDAMYWYRQDPGQGLRLIYYSQIVNDFQKGDIAEGYSVSREKKESFPLTVTSAQKNPTAFYLCASSISQGPQETQYFGPGTRLLVL.

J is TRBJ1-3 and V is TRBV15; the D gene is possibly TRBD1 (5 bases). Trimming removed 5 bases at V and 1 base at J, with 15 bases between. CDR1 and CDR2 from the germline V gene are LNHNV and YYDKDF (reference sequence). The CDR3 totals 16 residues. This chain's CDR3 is CATSRSPGASGNTIYF. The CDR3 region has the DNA TGTGCCACCAGCCGTTCCCCTGGGGCATCTGGAAACACCATATATTTT.

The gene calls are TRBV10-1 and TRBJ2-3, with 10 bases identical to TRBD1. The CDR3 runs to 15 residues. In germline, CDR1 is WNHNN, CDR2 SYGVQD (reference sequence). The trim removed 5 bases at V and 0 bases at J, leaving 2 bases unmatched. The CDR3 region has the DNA TGCGCCAGCAGTCGGGACAGGGGAAGCACAGATACGCAGTATTTT. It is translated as CASSRDRGSTDTQYF.

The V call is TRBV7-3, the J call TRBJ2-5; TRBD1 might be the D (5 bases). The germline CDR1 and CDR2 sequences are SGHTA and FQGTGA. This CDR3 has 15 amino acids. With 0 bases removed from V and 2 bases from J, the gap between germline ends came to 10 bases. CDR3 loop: CASSLTRGAQETQYF. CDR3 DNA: TGTGCCAGCAGCTTAACGCGTGGGGCTCAAGAGACCCAGTACTTC.

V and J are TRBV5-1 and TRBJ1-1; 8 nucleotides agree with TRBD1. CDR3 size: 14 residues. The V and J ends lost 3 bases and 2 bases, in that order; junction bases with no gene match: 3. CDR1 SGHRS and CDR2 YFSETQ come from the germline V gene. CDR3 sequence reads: CASSSGQANTEAFF. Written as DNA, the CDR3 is TGCGCCAGCAGCTCGGGACAGGCCAACACTGAAGCTTTCTTT.

The CDR3 sequence is CASSVRTGELFF. CDR3 nucleotides: TGTGCCAGCAGCGTACGAACCGGGGAGCTGTTTTTT. The chain is built from TRBV9 and TRBJ2-2; D ambiguous. Trimming removed 1 base from V and 5 bases from J, with 3 bases in between. The CDR3 runs 12 residues. CDR1 SGDLS and CDR2 YYNGEE come from the germline V gene. Based on the CDR3 plus reference TRBV9 and TRBJ2-2, the full variable domain is DSGVTQTPKHLITATGQRVTLRCSPRSGDLSVYWYQQSLDQGLQFLIQYYNGEERAKGNILERFSAQQFPDLHSELNLSSLELGDSALYFCASSVRTGELFFGEGSRLTVL.

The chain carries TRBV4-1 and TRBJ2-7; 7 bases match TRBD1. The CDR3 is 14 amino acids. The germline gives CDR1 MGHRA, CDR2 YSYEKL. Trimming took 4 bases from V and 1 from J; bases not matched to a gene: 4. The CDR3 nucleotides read TGCGCCAGCAGCCCCACAGGGGATTCCTACGAGCAGTACTTC. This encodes CASSPTGDSYEQYF.

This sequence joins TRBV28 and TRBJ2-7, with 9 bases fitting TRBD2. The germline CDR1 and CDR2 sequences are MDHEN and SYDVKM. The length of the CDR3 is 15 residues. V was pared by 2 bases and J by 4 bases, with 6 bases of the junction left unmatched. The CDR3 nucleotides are TGTGCCAGCAGTTTAGCGGGAGGGCCGAAGTACGAGCAGTACTTC. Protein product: CASSLAGGPKYEQYF.

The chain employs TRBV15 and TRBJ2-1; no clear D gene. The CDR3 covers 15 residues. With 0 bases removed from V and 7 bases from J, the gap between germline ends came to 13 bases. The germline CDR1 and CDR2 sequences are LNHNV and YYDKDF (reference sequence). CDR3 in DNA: TGTGCCACCAGCAGAGATAAAGGACGGCAGAATGAGCAGTTCTTC. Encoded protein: CATSRDKGRQNEQFF. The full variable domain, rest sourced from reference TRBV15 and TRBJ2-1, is DAMVIQNPRYQVTQFGKPVTLSCSQTLNHNVMYWYQQKSSQAPKLLFHYYDKDFNNEADTPDNFQSRRPNTSFCFLDIRSPGLGDTAMYLCATSRDKGRQNEQFFGPGTRLTVL.

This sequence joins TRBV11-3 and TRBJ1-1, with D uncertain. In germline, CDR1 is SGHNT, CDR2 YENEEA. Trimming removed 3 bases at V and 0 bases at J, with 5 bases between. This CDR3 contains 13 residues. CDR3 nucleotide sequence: TGTGCCAGCAGCTTGTACGTGAACACTGAAGCTTTCTTT. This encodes CASSLYVNTEAFF.

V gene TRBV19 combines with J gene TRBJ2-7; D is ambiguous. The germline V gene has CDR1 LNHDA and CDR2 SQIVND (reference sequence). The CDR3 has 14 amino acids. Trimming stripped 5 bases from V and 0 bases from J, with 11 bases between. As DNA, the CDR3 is TGTGCCAGTAGTCCCGGCACAGTCTCCTACGAGCAGTACTTC. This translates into CASSPGTVSYEQYF.

CDR3 in amino acids: CASSLGTEQFF. Written as DNA, the CDR3 is TGTGCCAGCAGCCTCGGGACGGAGCAGTTCTTC. The chain combines TRBV5-4 with TRBJ2-1; D is possibly TRBD1 or TRBD2 (5 bases each). V lost 4 bases, J lost 10 bases, and 9 bases lay in between. Germline-derived CDR1 and CDR2 are SGHNT and YYREEE (reference sequence). The CDR3 runs 11 residues.

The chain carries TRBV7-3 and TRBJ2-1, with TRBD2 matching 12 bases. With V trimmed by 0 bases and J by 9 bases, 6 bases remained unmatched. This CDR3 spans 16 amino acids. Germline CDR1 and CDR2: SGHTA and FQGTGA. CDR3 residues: CASSLTPSGREGEQFF. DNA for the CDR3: TGTGCCAGCAGCTTAACGCCTAGCGGGAGGGAAGGTGAGCAGTTCTTC.

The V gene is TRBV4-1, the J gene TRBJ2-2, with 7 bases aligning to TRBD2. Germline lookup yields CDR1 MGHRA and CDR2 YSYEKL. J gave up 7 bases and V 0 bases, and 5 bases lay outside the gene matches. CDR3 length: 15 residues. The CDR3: CASSQDAGENGELFF. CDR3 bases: TGCGCCAGCAGCCAAGATGCGGGAGAAAACGGGGAGCTGTTTTTT.

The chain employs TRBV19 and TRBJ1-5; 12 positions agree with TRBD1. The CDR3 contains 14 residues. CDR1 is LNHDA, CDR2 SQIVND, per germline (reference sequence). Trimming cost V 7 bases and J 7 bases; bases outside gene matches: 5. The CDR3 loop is CASTGTGGRQPQHF. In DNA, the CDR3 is TGTGCCAGTACCGGGACAGGGGGCCGGCAGCCCCAGCATTTT.

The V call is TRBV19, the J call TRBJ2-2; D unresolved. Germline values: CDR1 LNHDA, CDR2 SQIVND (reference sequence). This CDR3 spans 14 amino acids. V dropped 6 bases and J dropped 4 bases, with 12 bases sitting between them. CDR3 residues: CASRSGGSTGELFF. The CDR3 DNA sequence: TGTGCCAGTAGATCGGGTGGGTCCACCGGGGAGCTGTTTTTT. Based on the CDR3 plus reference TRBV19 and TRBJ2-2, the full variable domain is DGGITQSPKYLFRKEGQNVTLSCEQNLNHDAMYWYRQDPGQGLRLIYYSQIVNDFQKGDIAEGYSVSREKKESFPLTVTSAQKNPTAFYLCASRSGGSTGELFFGEGSRLTVL.

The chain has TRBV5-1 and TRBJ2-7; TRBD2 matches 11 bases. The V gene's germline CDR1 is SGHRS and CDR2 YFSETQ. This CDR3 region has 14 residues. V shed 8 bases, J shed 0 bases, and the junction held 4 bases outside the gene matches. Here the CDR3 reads CASMGTSGSYEQYF. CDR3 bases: TGCGCCAGTATGGGGACTAGCGGCTCCTACGAGCAGTACTTC.

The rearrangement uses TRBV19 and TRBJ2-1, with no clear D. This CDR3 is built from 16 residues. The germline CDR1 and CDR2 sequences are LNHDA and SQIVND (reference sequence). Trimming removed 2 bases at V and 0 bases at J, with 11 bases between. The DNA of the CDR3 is TGTGCCAGTAGTATATATGGCGGCCCCTCCTACAATGAGCAGTTCTTC. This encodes CASSIYGGPSYNEQFF.

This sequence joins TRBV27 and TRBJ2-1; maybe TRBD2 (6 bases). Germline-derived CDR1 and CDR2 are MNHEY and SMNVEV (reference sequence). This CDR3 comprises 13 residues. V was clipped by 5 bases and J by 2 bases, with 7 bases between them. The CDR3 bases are TGTGCCAGCAGTAGGGAGGCCTACAATGAGCAGTTCTTC. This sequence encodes CASSREAYNEQFF.

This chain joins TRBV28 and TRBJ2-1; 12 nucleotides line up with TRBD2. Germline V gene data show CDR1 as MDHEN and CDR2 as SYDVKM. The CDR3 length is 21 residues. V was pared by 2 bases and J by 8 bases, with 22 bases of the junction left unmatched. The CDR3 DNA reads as TGTGCCAGCAGTTTAGAGCCCTCGGGACGTCCGCTAGCGGGAGGGGGGTATGAGCAGTTCTTC. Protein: CASSLEPSGRPLAGGGYEQFF.

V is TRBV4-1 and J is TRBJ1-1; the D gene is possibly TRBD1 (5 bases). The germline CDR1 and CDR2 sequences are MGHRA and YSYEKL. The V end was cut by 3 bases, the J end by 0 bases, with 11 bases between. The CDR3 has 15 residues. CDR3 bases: TGCGCCAGCAGCCACTCCGGGGGTCTGAACACTGAAGCTTTCTTT. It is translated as CASSHSGGLNTEAFF.

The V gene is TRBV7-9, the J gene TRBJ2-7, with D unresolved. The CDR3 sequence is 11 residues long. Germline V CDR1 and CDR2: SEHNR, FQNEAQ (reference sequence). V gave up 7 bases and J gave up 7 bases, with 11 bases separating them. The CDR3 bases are TGTGCCAGCACCTCGTTGGGGGAGCAGTACTTC. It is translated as CASTSLGEQYF.

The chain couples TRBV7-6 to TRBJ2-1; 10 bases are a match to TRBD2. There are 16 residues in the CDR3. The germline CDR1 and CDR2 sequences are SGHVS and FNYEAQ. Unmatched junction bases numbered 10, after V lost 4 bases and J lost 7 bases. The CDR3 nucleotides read TGTGCCAGCAGCTCCGTTGGGGGGACTAGCGTGAATGAGCAGTTCTTC. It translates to CASSSVGGTSVNEQFF.

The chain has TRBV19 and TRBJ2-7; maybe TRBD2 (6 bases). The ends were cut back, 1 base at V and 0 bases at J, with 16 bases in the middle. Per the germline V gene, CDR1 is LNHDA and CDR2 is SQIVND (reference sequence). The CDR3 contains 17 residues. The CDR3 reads CASSIGVGGHSSYEQYF. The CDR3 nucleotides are TGTGCCAGTAGTATAGGAGTAGGAGGGCACAGCTCCTACGAGCAGTACTTC.

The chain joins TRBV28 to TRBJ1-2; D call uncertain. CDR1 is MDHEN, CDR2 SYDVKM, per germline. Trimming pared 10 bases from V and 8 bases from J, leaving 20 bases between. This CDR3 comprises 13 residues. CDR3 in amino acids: CAIRSRGSRGYTF. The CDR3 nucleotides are TGTGCCATCAGGTCGCGGGGTAGTCGGGGCTACACCTTC.

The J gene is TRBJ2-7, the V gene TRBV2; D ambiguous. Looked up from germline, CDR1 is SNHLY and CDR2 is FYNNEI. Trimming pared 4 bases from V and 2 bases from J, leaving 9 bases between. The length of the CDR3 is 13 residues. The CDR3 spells CASSGAGPYEQYF. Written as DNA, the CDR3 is TGTGCCAGCAGTGGGGCAGGCCCCTACGAGCAGTACTTC.

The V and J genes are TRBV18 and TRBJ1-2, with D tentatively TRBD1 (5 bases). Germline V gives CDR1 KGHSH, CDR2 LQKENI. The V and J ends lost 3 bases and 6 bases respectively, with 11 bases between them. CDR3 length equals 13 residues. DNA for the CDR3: TGTGCCAGCTCACCGCCTGGACACAATGGCTACACCTTC. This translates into CASSPPGHNGYTF.

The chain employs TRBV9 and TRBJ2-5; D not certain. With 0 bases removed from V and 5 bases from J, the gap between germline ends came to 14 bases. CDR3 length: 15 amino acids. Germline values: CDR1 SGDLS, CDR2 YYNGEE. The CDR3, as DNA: TGTGCCAGCAGCGTAGTCGACAACCACTTCGAGACCCAGTACTTC. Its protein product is CASSVVDNHFETQYF.